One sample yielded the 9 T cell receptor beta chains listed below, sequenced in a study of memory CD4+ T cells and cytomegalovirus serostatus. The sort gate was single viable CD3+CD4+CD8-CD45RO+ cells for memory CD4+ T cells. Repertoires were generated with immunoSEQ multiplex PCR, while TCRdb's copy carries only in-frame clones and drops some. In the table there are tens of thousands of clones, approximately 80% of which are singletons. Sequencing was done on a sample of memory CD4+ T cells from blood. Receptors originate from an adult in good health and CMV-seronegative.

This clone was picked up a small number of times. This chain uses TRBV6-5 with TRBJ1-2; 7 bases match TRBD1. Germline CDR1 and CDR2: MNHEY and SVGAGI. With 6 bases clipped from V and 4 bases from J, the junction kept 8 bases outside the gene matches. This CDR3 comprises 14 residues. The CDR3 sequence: CASRAEGAGYGYTF. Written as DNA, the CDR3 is TGTGCCAGCAGGGCTGAGGGGGCTGGCTATGGCTACACCTTC.

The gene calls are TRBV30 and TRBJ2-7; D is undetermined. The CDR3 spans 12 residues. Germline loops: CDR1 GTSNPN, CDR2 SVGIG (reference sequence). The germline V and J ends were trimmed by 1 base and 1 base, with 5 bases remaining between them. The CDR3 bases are TGTGCCTGGAGTGACAGATCCTACGAGCAGTACTTC. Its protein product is CAWSDRSYEQYF.

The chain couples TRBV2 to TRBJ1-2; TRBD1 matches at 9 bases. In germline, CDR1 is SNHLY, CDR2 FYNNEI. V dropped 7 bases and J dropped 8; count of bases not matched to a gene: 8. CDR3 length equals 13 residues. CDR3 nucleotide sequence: TGTGCCAGCAACCGACAGGGGGTAGAAGGCTACACCTTC. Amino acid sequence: CASNRQGVEGYTF.

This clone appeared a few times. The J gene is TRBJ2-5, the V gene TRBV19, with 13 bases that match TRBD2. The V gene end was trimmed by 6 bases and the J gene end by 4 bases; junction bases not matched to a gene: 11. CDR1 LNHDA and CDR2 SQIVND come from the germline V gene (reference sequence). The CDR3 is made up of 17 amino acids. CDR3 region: CASSLRGLAGSGETQYF. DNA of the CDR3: TGTGCCAGTAGCCTTCGGGGACTAGCGGGATCAGGAGAGACCCAGTACTTC.

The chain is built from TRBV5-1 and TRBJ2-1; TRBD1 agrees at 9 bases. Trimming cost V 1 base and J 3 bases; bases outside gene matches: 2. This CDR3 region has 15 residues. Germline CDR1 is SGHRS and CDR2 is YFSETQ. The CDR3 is CASSLLGQGYNEQFF. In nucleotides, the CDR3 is TGCGCCAGCAGCTTGCTGGGACAGGGCTACAATGAGCAGTTCTTC.

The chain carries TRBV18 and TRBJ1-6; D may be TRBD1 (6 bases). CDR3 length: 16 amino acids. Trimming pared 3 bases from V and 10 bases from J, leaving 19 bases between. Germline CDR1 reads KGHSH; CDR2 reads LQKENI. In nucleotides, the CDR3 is TGTGCCAGCTCACCTCCGGTGCAGGGGAGAGGATCACCCCTCCACTTT. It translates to CASSPPVQGRGSPLHF.

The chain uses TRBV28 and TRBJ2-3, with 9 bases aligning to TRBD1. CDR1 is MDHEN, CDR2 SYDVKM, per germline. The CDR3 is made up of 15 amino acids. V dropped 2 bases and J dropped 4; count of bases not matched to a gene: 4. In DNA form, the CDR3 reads TGTGCCAGCAGTTTACTTGGACAGGGGTCAGATACGCAGTATTTT. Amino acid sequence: CASSLLGQGSDTQYF.

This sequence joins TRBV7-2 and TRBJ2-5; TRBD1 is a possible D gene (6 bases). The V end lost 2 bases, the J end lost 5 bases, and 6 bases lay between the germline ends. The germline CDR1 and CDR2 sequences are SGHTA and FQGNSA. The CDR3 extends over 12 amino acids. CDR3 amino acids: CASSLQGETQYF. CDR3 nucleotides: TGTGCCAGCAGCTTACAGGGGGAGACCCAGTACTTC.

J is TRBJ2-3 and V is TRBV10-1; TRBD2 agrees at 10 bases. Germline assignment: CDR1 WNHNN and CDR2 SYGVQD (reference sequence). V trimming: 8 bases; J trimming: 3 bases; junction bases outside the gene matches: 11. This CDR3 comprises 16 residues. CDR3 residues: CASGEGLAGDTDTQYF. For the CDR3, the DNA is TGCGCCAGCGGGGAAGGCCTAGCGGGAGATACAGATACGCAGTATTTT.